This T cell receptor (beta chain) was sequenced in a study of T-cell memory formation after mild COVID-19. The overall study: TCR clusters were largely donor specific. Whole-study findings and limits: Still unconfirmed is whether the second-wave clones peaking on day 37 recognized SARS-CoV-2. Contracting CD4+ clones lay largely in CM and EM, with CD8+ ones residing in EMRA. Memory cells collected pre-infection included some clones that later responded, suggesting cross-reactive memory joined.

Germline assignment: CDR1 LNHDA and CDR2 SQIVND (reference sequence). The CDR3 has 14 residues. V lost 6 bases and J lost 3; bases outside the gene matches: 6. One entry per CDR3 protein, called by TCRdb with MiXCR from the 5' RACE reads. The repertoire includes roughly 250,000 distinct CDR3 sequences, about a sixth of them detected once, and approximately 3.6% sits in the top ten. This clonotype occurred a few times. Antigen: not known. Specimen: PBMCs or a T cell subset sorted from them (not recorded which). The receptor was derived from a man between 18 and 35 years old who had mild COVID-19 (a few samples of this study predate the infection). Cell type and time point are not known. The rearrangement uses TRBV19 and TRBJ2-7; 9 nucleotides line up with TRBD1. CDR3 in DNA: TGTGCCAGTAGACGGACAGGGGAGGGCTACGAGCAGTACTTC. This sequence encodes CASRRTGEGYEQYF.